The present T cell receptor (beta chain) was sequenced within a study of CD8 T cells in Susac syndrome. This CDR3 comprises 15 residues. The germline V and J ends were trimmed by 0 bases and 6 bases, with 15 bases remaining between them. Germline CDR1 is SGHRS and CDR2 is YFSETQ. cDNA came from about 0.5 to 1 ug RNA primed by random hexamers. One entry per CDR3 protein results from TCRdb running MiXCR on the immunoSEQ multiplex PCR reads. This table holds about 200,000 distinct CDR3 sequences, 90% to 95% found once. The multiple sclerosis controls, all treatment-naive patients, had relapsing-remitting disease that was stable or active.

The chain couples TRBV5-1 to TRBJ1-1; no reliable D call. Sequencing used CD8+ T cells from PBMCs. This TCR was recovered from a human donor with multiple sclerosis. CDR3 in amino acids: CASSLAETSGAEAFF. The CDR3 coding sequence is TGCGCCAGCAGCTTGGCGGAGACCTCGGGTGCTGAAGCTTTCTTT.